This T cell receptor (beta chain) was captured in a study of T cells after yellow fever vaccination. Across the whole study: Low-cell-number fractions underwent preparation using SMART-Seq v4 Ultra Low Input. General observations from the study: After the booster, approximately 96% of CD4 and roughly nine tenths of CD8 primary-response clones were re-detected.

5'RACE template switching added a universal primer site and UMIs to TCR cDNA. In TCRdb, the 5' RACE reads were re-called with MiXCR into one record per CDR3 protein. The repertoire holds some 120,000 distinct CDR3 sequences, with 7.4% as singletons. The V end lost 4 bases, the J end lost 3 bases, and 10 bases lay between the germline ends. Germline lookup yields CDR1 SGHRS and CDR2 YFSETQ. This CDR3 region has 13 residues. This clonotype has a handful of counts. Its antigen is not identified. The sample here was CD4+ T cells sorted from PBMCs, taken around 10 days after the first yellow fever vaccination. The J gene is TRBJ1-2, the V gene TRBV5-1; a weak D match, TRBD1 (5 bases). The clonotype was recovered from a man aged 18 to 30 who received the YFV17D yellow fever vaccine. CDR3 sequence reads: CASSPDSYYGYTF. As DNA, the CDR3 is TGCGCCAGCAGCCCAGACAGCTACTATGGCTACACCTTC.